This TCR beta chain was sequenced for a study of blood T cells in healthy people across ages. Per sample, at least 5 micrograms of total RNA were extracted. Using a J-beta primer mix together with a sample-barcoded 5' primer, a second PCR was run for roughly 7 to 12 cycles. TCRdb reanalysed the 5' RACE reads using MiXCR and keeps one entry per CDR3 protein. This table has more than 1.4 million distinct CDR3 sequences, roughly 40% appearing once. Per the germline V gene, CDR1 is MNHEY and CDR2 is SVGAGI. The CDR3 runs to 13 residues. V lost 6 bases to trimming and J lost 7 bases; unmatched junction nucleotides: 6.

The rearrangement joins TRBV6-5 to TRBJ1-5; 7 positions match TRBD1. The specimen sequenced was blood. This clonotype was obtained from a woman younger than 30 in good health. The CDR3 loop is CASRVDRAQPQHF. The CDR3 DNA reads as TGTGCCAGCAGGGTAGACAGGGCCCAGCCCCAGCATTTT.